The clone carrying this T cell receptor beta chain has a count of ten or more. Antigen: not known. Libraries were prepared by immunoSEQ multiplex PCR; TCRdb keeps only in-frame clonotypes and omits some of them. The sample consists of more than 150,000 clones, about 80% of them appearing once. CDR1 is MRHNA, CDR2 SNTAGT, per germline. The CDR3 runs 14 residues. V lost 3 bases and J 4 bases, leaving 11 bases between the germline ends. The sample belongs to a study of cytomegalovirus exposure and HLA in healthy donors. Regarding the study as a whole: The authors enumerated 150 to 200 TCR beta chains as linked to cytomegalovirus. Most TCR sequences were rare, but some public TCRs occurred in many donors. Subsequent analysis of the approximately 110 validation repertoires found a tendency for first-cohort TCR clusters to co-occur.

This receptor was identified in a woman aged 18-29 years in good health and CMV-seropositive. The chain recombines TRBV6-4 with TRBJ2-3; possible D gene TRBD1, 5 bases. Input material: PBMCs. As DNA, the CDR3 is TGTGCCAGCAGTGAAGGGGTAGGGGCAGATACGCAGTATTTT. It specifies CASSEGVGADTQYF.